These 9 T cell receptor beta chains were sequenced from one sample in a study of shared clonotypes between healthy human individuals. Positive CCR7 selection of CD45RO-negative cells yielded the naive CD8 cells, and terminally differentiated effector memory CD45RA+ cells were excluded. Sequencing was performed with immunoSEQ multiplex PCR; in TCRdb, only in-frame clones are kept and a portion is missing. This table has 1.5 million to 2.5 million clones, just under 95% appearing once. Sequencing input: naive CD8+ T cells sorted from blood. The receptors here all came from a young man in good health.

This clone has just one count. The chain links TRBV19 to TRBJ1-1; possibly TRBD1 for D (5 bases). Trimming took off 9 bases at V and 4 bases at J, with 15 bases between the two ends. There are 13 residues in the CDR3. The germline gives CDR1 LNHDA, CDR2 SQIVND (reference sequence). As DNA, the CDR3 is TGTGCCAGCGACCTTAATACAGGCACTGAAGCTTTCTTT. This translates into CASDLNTGTEAFF. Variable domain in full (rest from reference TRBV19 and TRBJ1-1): DGGITQSPKYLFRKEGQNVTLSCEQNLNHDAMYWYRQDPGQGLRLIYYSQIVNDFQKGDIAEGYSVSREKKESFPLTVTSAQKNPTAFYLCASDLNTGTEAFFGQGTRLTVV.

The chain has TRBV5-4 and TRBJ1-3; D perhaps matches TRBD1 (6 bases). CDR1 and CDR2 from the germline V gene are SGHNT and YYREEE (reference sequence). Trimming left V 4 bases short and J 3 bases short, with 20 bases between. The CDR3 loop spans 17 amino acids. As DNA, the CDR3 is TGTGCCAGCAGCGCGGGGGGGTTCAGGGGCTATGGAAACACCATATATTTT. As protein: CASSAGGFRGYGNTIYF.

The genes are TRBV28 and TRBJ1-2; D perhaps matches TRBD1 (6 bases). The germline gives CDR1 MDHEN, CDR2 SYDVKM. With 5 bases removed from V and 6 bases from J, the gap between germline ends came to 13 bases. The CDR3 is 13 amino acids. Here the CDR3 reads CASSSRGQDGYTF. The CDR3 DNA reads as TGTGCCAGCAGTAGCAGGGGCCAAGATGGCTACACCTTC.

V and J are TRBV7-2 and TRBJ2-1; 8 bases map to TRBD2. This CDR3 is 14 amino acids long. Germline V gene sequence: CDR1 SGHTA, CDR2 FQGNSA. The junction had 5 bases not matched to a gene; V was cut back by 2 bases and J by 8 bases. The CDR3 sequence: CASSLSGGGDEQFF. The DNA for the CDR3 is TGTGCCAGCAGCTTAAGCGGGGGCGGTGATGAGCAGTTCTTC.

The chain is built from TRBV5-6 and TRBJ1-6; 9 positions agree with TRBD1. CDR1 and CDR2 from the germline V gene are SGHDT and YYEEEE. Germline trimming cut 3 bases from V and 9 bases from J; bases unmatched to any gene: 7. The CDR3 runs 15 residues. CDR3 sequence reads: CASSSTGTGSSPLHF. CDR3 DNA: TGTGCCAGCAGCTCAACCGGGACAGGGTCTTCACCCCTCCACTTT.

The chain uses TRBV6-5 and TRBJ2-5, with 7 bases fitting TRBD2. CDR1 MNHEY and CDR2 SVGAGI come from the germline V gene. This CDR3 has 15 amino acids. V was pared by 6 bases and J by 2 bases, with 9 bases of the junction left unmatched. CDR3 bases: TGTGCCAGCAGCGCGGGACTAAGCGAACAAGAGACCCAGTACTTC. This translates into CASSAGLSEQETQYF.

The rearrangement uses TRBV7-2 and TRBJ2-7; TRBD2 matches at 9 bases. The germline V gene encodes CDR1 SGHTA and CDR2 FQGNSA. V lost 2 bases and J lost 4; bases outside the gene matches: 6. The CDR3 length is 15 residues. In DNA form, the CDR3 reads TGTGCCAGCAGCTTAACAACTAGCGGGTTTTACGAGCAGTACTTC. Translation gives CASSLTTSGFYEQYF.

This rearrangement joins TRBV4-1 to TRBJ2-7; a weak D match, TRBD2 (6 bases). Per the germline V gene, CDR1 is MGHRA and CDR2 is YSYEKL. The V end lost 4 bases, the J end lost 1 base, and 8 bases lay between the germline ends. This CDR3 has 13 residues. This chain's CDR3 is CASSPTRSYEQYF. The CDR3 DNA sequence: TGCGCCAGCAGCCCGACTAGGTCCTACGAGCAGTACTTC.

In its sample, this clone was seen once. CDR3 protein: CASSLSVTDTQYF. The DNA of the CDR3 is TGTGCCAGCAGCTTAAGCGTCACAGATACGCAGTATTTT. This chain uses TRBV7-2 with TRBJ2-3; D unclear. Germline V gene data show CDR1 as SGHTA and CDR2 as FQGNSA. This CDR3 has 13 amino acids. Trimming left V 2 bases short and J 2 bases short, with 5 bases between.